The 24 T cell receptor beta chains below all came from one sample that was sequenced in a study of PD-1 blockade in classical Hodgkin lymphoma (dated by TCRdb to about 2020). Libraries were constructed by the immunoSEQ multiplex PCR assay. Imported from immuneACCESS, the table was reduced by TCRdb to in-frame sequences with V and J called. These copies leave out some clones; in studies compared against another copy, an unresolved V gene accounts for under half, and the cause of the remainder is not known. For this sample the table gives almost 100,000 clones, of which roughly 92% were detected only once. The top ten clonotypes cover 2.8% of the sample. Read against the paper, the sample's time point label means: cycle 1 day 1 (C1D1), immediately before nivolumab initiation. All trial patients had relapsed after autologous stem cell transplantation, with cohorts A, B and C differing in prior brentuximab vedotin exposure.

The sample in question was peripheral blood mononuclear cells (PBMCs), obtained at baseline. The receptors stem from a human donor with classical Hodgkin lymphoma.

This clone occurred once. V is TRBV2 and J is TRBJ2-1; tentative D call: TRBD1 (7 bases). CDR3 length: 14 residues. V lost 6 bases, J lost 15 bases, and 24 bases lay in between. The germline V gene encodes CDR1 SNHLY and CDR2 FYNNEI. CDR3 amino acids: CASSRDRLGGMVFF. The DNA for the CDR3 is TGTGCCAGCAGCCGGGACAGATTAGGGGGGATGGTGTTCTTC.

This chain connects TRBV2 to TRBJ1-3, with 8 bases fitting TRBD1. Germline lookup yields CDR1 SNHLY and CDR2 FYNNEI. The CDR3 is 13 residues long. V shed 7 bases and J 2 bases; nucleotides not matched to a gene: 1. The CDR3, as DNA: TGTGCCAGCAAGACAGGGGCTGGAAACACCATATATTTT. Translated, it gives CASKTGAGNTIYF.

This chain links TRBV29-1 with TRBJ1-1, with 10 nucleotides matching TRBD1. From germline, CDR1 is SQVTM and CDR2 ANQGSEA. V shed 7 bases, J shed 5 bases, and the junction held 10 bases outside the gene matches. CDR3 length: 14 residues. In DNA form, the CDR3 reads TGCAGCGCCACGACAGGGGGCGCGGGTACTGAAGCTTTCTTT. This gives the protein CSATTGGAGTEAFF.

The chain combines TRBV6-5 with TRBJ2-7, with a weak D call TRBD1 (6 bases). With 0 bases removed from V and 9 bases from J, the gap between germline ends came to 15 bases. Germline CDR1 MNHEY, CDR2 SVGAGI. The CDR3 is made up of 14 amino acids. In DNA form, the CDR3 reads TGTGCCAGCAGTTACTCGACCAAGCCGACAGGGCAGTACTTC. As protein: CASSYSTKPTGQYF.

The sample holds a few counts of this clone. Other DNA sequences in this sample translate to the same CDR3. V usage is TRBV20-1 and J usage is TRBJ2-7, with D possibly matching TRBD2 (6 bases). The CDR3 is made up of 11 amino acids. The V end lost 3 bases, the J end lost 3 bases, and 6 bases lay between the germline ends. The germline V gene has CDR1 DFQATT and CDR2 SNEGSKA (reference sequence). DNA for the CDR3: TGCAGTGCTAGGGGGGGCTACGAGCAGTACTTC. Translated, it gives CSARGGYEQYF.

This chain joins TRBV5-5 and TRBJ1-2; D unresolved. The CDR3 runs 15 residues. Germline loops: CDR1 SGHKS, CDR2 YYEKEE (reference sequence). With 0 bases removed from V and 3 bases from J, the gap between germline ends came to 12 bases. CDR3 sequence: CASSLDPRRDYGYTF. The CDR3 DNA is TGTGCCAGCAGCTTGGACCCGCGGAGGGACTATGGCTACACCTTC.

The chain combines TRBV7-9 with TRBJ2-5, with 13 bases aligning to TRBD2. Losses at the gene ends were 4 bases for V and 5 bases for J; bases not matched to a gene: 7. From germline, CDR1 is SEHNR and CDR2 FQNEAQ (reference sequence). This CDR3 has 16 residues. This CDR3 is CASSYGLAGVLETQYF. Here the CDR3 DNA reads TGTGCCAGCAGCTACGGACTAGCGGGAGTTCTGGAGACCCAGTACTTC.

The chain has TRBV6-5 and TRBJ1-1; TRBD1 agrees at 8 bases. In germline, CDR1 is MNHEY, CDR2 SVGAGI. This CDR3 comprises 13 residues. V lost 3 bases, J lost 11 bases, and 8 bases stayed unmatched. The CDR3 nucleotides read TGTGCCAGCAGTTATCTAGACAGGGGCAGGGCTTTCTTT. Its protein is CASSYLDRGRAFF.

The J gene is TRBJ2-4, the V gene TRBV19; D tentatively fits TRBD1 or TRBD2 (5 bases each). V lost 3 bases to trimming and J lost 0 bases, with 15 bases between them. The CDR3 contains 17 residues. Germline V CDR1 and CDR2: LNHDA, SQIVND (reference sequence). This chain's CDR3 is CASSMSGPPVAKNIQYF. CDR3 DNA: TGTGCCAGTAGTATGTCGGGACCTCCCGTAGCCAAAAACATTCAGTACTTC.

The rearrangement links TRBV6-5 to TRBJ1-1; no definite D call. CDR1 is MNHEY and CDR2 is SVGAGI in the germline V gene. The CDR3 is 12 amino acids. V was clipped by 6 bases and J by 0 bases, with 5 bases between them. CDR3 DNA sequence: TGTGCCAGCAGGTCTATGAACACTGAAGCTTTCTTT. It translates to CASRSMNTEAFF.

The chain recombines TRBV14 with TRBJ2-7; 7 nucleotides match TRBD1. This CDR3 is built from 15 residues. J was trimmed by 3 bases and V by 4 bases; bases with no gene match: 9. Looked up from germline, CDR1 is SGHDN and CDR2 is FVKESK. The CDR3 loop reads CASSPLGQDIYEQYF. In DNA form, the CDR3 reads TGTGCCAGCAGCCCCCTCGGACAGGACATCTACGAGCAGTACTTC.

The CDR3 nucleotides are TGTGCCAGCAGTGAACCCGGCCGCGAGCAGTACTTC. Translation: CASSEPGREQYF. The chain carries TRBV6-1 and TRBJ2-7; D gene unclear. CDR1 MNHNS and CDR2 SASEGT come from the germline V gene. Trimming took 2 bases from V and 6 from J, leaving 8 bases between them. The length of the CDR3 is 12 residues.

This rearrangement joins TRBV5-4 to TRBJ2-7; no reliable D call. CDR1 SGHNT and CDR2 YYREEE come from the germline V gene (reference sequence). This CDR3 contains 11 residues. Trimming took 4 bases from V and 3 from J, leaving 5 bases between them. CDR3 loop: CASSEYYEQYF. The CDR3 DNA reads TGTGCCAGCAGCGAGTACTACGAGCAGTACTTC.

The chain uses TRBV11-2 and TRBJ2-5; 7 positions agree with TRBD1. V lost 3 bases, J lost 0 bases, and 1 base stayed unmatched. The V gene's germline CDR1 is SGHAT and CDR2 FQNNGV. This CDR3 spans 14 amino acids. CDR3 nucleotide sequence: TGTGCCAGCAGCTTGACAGGGTACCAAGAGACCCAGTACTTC. It encodes CASSLTGYQETQYF.

The chain has TRBV25-1 and TRBJ2-7, with D tentatively TRBD1 (6 bases). Germline assignment: CDR1 MGHDK and CDR2 SYGVNS. Trimming left V 7 bases short and J 3 bases short, with 19 bases between. This CDR3 comprises 15 residues. CDR3 in amino acids: CASIGARDTHYEQYF. In DNA, the CDR3 is TGTGCCAGCATCGGAGCCAGGGACACACACTACGAGCAGTACTTC.

The gene calls are TRBV29-1 and TRBJ1-1, with a tentative D call TRBD1 (6 bases). Trimming shortened V by 0 bases and J by 0 bases, and 11 bases separated the two germline ends. Germline V gene sequence: CDR1 SQVTM, CDR2 ANQGSEA. There are 15 residues in the CDR3. The chain's CDR3 is CSVEDLGGMNTEAFF. The CDR3 DNA sequence: TGCAGCGTTGAAGATCTGGGGGGCATGAACACTGAAGCTTTCTTT.

V is TRBV7-6 and J is TRBJ2-1, with 10 bases identical to TRBD1. In germline, CDR1 is SGHVS, CDR2 FNYEAQ. V shed 5 bases, J shed 6 bases, and the junction held 7 bases outside the gene matches. The CDR3 consists of 15 residues. The chain's CDR3 is CASSPRQGASNEQFF. CDR3 bases: TGTGCCAGCAGCCCTCGACAGGGGGCCAGCAATGAGCAGTTCTTC.

J is TRBJ1-5 and V is TRBV6-6; D is unresolved. CDR1 is MNHNY, CDR2 SVGAGI, per germline (reference sequence). The CDR3 contains 14 residues. V was clipped by 7 bases and J by 2 bases, with 12 bases between them. CDR3 in amino acids: CASNRARGNQPQHF. The CDR3 coding sequence is TGTGCCAGCAACCGGGCACGGGGCAATCAGCCCCAGCATTTT.

CDR3: CASSLGDRLGETQYF. CDR3 nucleotide sequence: TGTGCCAGCAGCTTAGGGGACAGGCTGGGAGAGACCCAGTACTTC. The chain employs TRBV7-2 and TRBJ2-5, with 8 positions matching TRBD1. J was trimmed by 4 bases and V by 1 base; bases with no gene match: 5. CDR1 SGHTA and CDR2 FQGNSA come from the germline V gene. The CDR3 consists of 15 residues.

The chain uses TRBV28 and TRBJ1-2; unclear D gene. Trimming cost V 5 bases and J 4 bases, with 20 bases left between them. Per the germline V gene, CDR1 is MDHEN and CDR2 is SYDVKM. This CDR3 region has 16 residues. The CDR3 coding sequence is TGTGCCAGCAGTCCCCACAGAATCGGGAACCCCTATGGCTACACCTTC. Amino acids: CASSPHRIGNPYGYTF.

The chain carries TRBV28 and TRBJ2-7; D is unresolved. Per the germline V gene, CDR1 is MDHEN and CDR2 is SYDVKM. The CDR3 totals 13 residues. Trimming shortened V by 7 bases and J by 9 bases, and 19 bases separated the two germline ends. The CDR3 sequence is CASTLPGRPRQYF. In DNA, the CDR3 is TGTGCCAGCACCCTCCCCGGACGCCCAAGGCAGTACTTC.

This sequence joins TRBV30 and TRBJ1-3; 7 positions match TRBD1. The CDR3 length is 17 residues. The trim removed 4 bases at V and 4 bases at J, leaving 16 bases unmatched. Germline CDR1 is GTSNPN and CDR2 is SVGIG (reference sequence). CDR3 loop: CAWTKPDEGARGNTIYF. The CDR3 coding sequence is TGTGCCTGGACCAAACCCGACGAGGGGGCGAGAGGAAACACCATATATTTT.

The V call is TRBV30, the J call TRBJ1-1; D possibly corresponds to TRBD1 (5 bases). V lost 4 bases to trimming and J lost 5 bases, with 23 bases between them. The CDR3 contains 16 residues. CDR1 is GTSNPN, CDR2 SVGIG, per germline (reference sequence). CDR3 DNA sequence: TGTGCCTGGACCTTCCGGGGCAGGGCCCAGAGAACTGAAGCTTTCTTT. This encodes CAWTFRGRAQRTEAFF.

The CDR3 region is CASSPRDRHYEQYF. In nucleotides, the CDR3 is TGTGCCAGCAGTCCCCGGGACAGACACTACGAGCAGTACTTC. The genes are TRBV6-6 and TRBJ2-7, with 7 bases that match TRBD1. The germline CDR1 and CDR2 sequences are MNHNY and SVGAGI (reference sequence). The CDR3 length is 14 residues. V lost 5 bases and J lost 3; bases outside the gene matches: 7.